A single sample gave rise to the 16 T cell receptor beta chains below, sequenced in a study of cytomegalovirus exposure and HLA in healthy donors. TCRdb's table, derived via immunoSEQ multiplex PCR, lists solely in-frame clones and lacks some. This repertoire shows 100,000 to 150,000 clones, 88% found once; its top ten account for about 1.4%. The specimen was PBMCs. The source is a man younger than 40 in good health and CMV-seronegative.

The chain recombines TRBV30 with TRBJ1-2; no definite D call. Germline V lookup: CDR1 GTSNPN, CDR2 SVGIG (reference sequence). The CDR3 runs to 16 residues. V lost 4 bases and J lost 0, with 18 bases in between. The CDR3 nucleotides are TGTGCCTGGACCCCCCGGTCGGGGATTACTAACTATGGCTACACCTTC. This gives the protein CAWTPRSGITNYGYTF.

A few counts support this clone. This chain joins TRBV5-4 and TRBJ2-3; no firm D call. The germline gives CDR1 SGHNT, CDR2 YYREEE (reference sequence). Deletions cut 5 bases from V and 3 bases from J, with 4 bases between. The CDR3 is 11 residues long. Here the CDR3 DNA reads TGTGCCAGCAGGTTAACAGATACGCAGTATTTT. It encodes CASRLTDTQYF.

The chain couples TRBV5-1 to TRBJ2-1; 7 positions agree with TRBD2. Looked up from germline, CDR1 is SGHRS and CDR2 is YFSETQ. V lost 5 bases, J lost 2 bases, and 7 bases stayed unmatched. The CDR3 loop spans 15 amino acids. The CDR3 DNA follows: TGCGCCAGCAGTGCCCTAGCGGAGACCTACAATGAGCAGTTCTTC. Its translation is CASSALAETYNEQFF. The full variable domain, its missing parts supplied by reference TRBV5-1 and TRBJ2-1, is KAGVTQTPRYLIKTRGQQVTLSCSPISGHRSVSWYQQTPGQGLQFLFEYFSETQRNKGNFPGRFSGRQFSNSRSEMNVSTLELGDSALYLCASSALAETYNEQFFGPGTRLTVL.

This clone has more than one count but fewer than ten. V is TRBV2 and J is TRBJ2-1; 11 bases map to TRBD2. V dropped 4 bases and J dropped 4; count of bases not matched to a gene: 6. The CDR3 extends over 16 amino acids. The germline V gene has CDR1 SNHLY and CDR2 FYNNEI. In DNA form, the CDR3 reads TGTGCCAGCAGTGGACTAGCGGGACGGAATTACAATGAGCAGTTCTTC. Translating gives CASSGLAGRNYNEQFF.

This clone has only one observation. The J gene is TRBJ1-1, the V gene TRBV19, with D hard to call. Trimming removed 4 bases from V and 5 bases from J, with 8 bases in between. This CDR3 spans 12 amino acids. CDR1 is LNHDA, CDR2 SQIVND, per germline (reference sequence). The CDR3 protein is CASSKPETEAFF. In nucleotides, the CDR3 is TGTGCCAGTAGTAAGCCGGAGACTGAAGCTTTCTTT.

This rearrangement joins TRBV28 to TRBJ1-5; a weak D match, TRBD1 (5 bases). CDR1 MDHEN and CDR2 SYDVKM come from the germline V gene. Trimming cost V 3 bases and J 7 bases, with 16 bases left between them. The CDR3 runs to 15 residues. CDR3 amino acids: CASSFSPGGAQPQHF. The CDR3 DNA sequence: TGTGCCAGCAGTTTTAGCCCGGGCGGGGCCCAGCCCCAGCATTTT.

The DNA for the CDR3 is TGTGCCTGGCAGCGCAGTCCTATTGGCTACAATGAGCAGTTCTTC. Protein sequence: CAWQRSPIGYNEQFF. The chain joins TRBV30 to TRBJ2-1; D gene unclear. Germline assignment: CDR1 GTSNPN and CDR2 SVGIG (reference sequence). The V end lost 5 bases, the J end lost 3 bases, and 17 bases lay between the germline ends. The CDR3 loop spans 15 amino acids.

The genes are TRBV9 and TRBJ2-1, with 12 positions matching TRBD2. CDR1 is SGDLS, CDR2 YYNGEE, per germline. This CDR3 spans 20 amino acids. The junction had 22 bases not matched to a gene; V was cut back by 4 bases and J by 8 bases. The CDR3 DNA sequence: TGTGCCAGCAGCCCCCGGGACAGGGTTCTAGCGGGAGGGCCGATCGATGAGCAGTTCTTC. Its protein is CASSPRDRVLAGGPIDEQFF.

The gene calls are TRBV19 and TRBJ2-1; 11 bases map to TRBD2. V dropped 8 bases and J dropped 4; count of bases not matched to a gene: 7. This CDR3 is built from 15 residues. The germline V gene has CDR1 LNHDA and CDR2 SQIVND (reference sequence). DNA of the CDR3: TGTGCCAGTTACGATGGACTAGCGGGTTACAATGAGCAGTTCTTC. Residues: CASYDGLAGYNEQFF.

This clone has a single count. This sequence joins TRBV7-2 and TRBJ1-5; TRBD1 aligns across 7 bases. V was clipped by 5 bases and J by 5 bases; unmatched bases: 6. This CDR3 is 14 amino acids long. The germline V gene encodes CDR1 SGHTA and CDR2 FQGNSA. The CDR3: CASSLTGEDQPQHF. In nucleotides, the CDR3 is TGTGCCAGCAGCCTAACAGGGGAAGATCAGCCCCAGCATTTT.

V usage is TRBV5-1 and J usage is TRBJ1-1; D may be TRBD1 (5 bases). This CDR3 has 14 amino acids. The V gene lost 3 bases and the J gene lost 1 base, with 10 bases spanning the gap. Germline V gene sequence: CDR1 SGHRS, CDR2 YFSETQ. CDR3 amino acids: CASSSGGRNTEAFF. The CDR3 region has the DNA TGCGCCAGCAGCTCCGGGGGGAGGAACACTGAAGCTTTCTTT.

V and J are TRBV4-1 and TRBJ1-1, with D perhaps matching TRBD1 (6 bases). The V gene's germline CDR1 is MGHRA and CDR2 YSYEKL. This CDR3 has 14 residues. V was shortened by 2 bases and J by 4 bases, with 11 bases between the two germline ends. Here the CDR3 reads CASSQLRQATEAFF. DNA for the CDR3: TGCGCCAGCAGCCAACTTAGACAGGCCACTGAAGCTTTCTTT.

The J gene is TRBJ1-4, the V gene TRBV27, with 9 bases that match TRBD1. Per the germline V gene, CDR1 is MNHEY and CDR2 is SMNVEV (reference sequence). CDR3 length: 16 amino acids. V shed 0 bases, J shed 8 bases, and the junction held 7 bases outside the gene matches. CDR3 bases: TGTGCCAGCAGTTTATCGGGGGGACAGGGTTTGGAAAAACTGTTTTTT. This encodes CASSLSGGQGLEKLFF. Full variable domain (missing parts from reference TRBV27 and TRBJ1-4): EAQVTQNPRYLITVTGKKLTVTCSQNMNHEYMSWYRQDPGLGLRQIYYSMNVEVTDKGDVPEGYKVSRKEKRNFPLILESPSPNQTSLYFCASSLSGGQGLEKLFFGSGTQLSVL.

The chain has TRBV5-1 and TRBJ2-1, with D unresolved. The V end was cut by 4 bases, the J end by 1 base, with 9 bases between. The V gene's germline CDR1 is SGHRS and CDR2 YFSETQ. CDR3 length: 14 residues. The CDR3 DNA reads as TGCGCCAGCAGCGACACTCTTTCCTACAATGAGCAGTTCTTC. It encodes CASSDTLSYNEQFF.

In DNA, the CDR3 is TGTGCCAGCAGCGGAGGGACAGCCTACGAGCAGTACTTC. Its protein is CASSGGTAYEQYF. The chain has TRBV9 and TRBJ2-7, with 7 bases that match TRBD1. In germline, CDR1 is SGDLS, CDR2 YYNGEE. The V and J ends lost 3 bases and 2 bases, in that order; junction bases with no gene match: 2. The CDR3 is 13 amino acids.

This chain's CDR3 is CASRDRGGYGYTF. The CDR3 nucleotides are TGTGCCAGCAGAGACAGGGGGGGCTATGGCTACACCTTC. The chain links TRBV5-6 to TRBJ1-2; 9 nucleotides line up with TRBD1. Unmatched junction bases numbered 3, after V lost 5 bases and J lost 4 bases. Germline CDR1 SGHDT, CDR2 YYEEEE. This CDR3 has 13 residues.